In its sample, the clone carrying this T cell receptor beta chain was seen many times. Its cognate antigen is unknown. Initially, at the first diagnosis of hyperthyroidism and before any ophthalmopathy symptoms, blood was sampled. The CDR3 consists of 14 residues. Germline CDR1 is SNHLY and CDR2 is FYNNEI. With 6 bases clipped from V and 2 bases from J, the junction kept 6 bases outside the gene matches. TCR beta CDR3 regions were amplified from RNA transcripts. Carried out on the TCR CDR3, a first-round RT-PCR used the HTBI primer set. TCRdb re-derived calls from the multiplex PCR reads in MiXCR, one entry per CDR3 protein. Here the sample spans 250,000 or so distinct CDR3 sequences, approximately 15% being singletons. The sample is drawn from a study of T cells in Graves' hyperthyroidism and ophthalmopathy. General observations from the study: From stable hyperthyroidism, ophthalmopathy was set apart by a 13 V-J model.

The sequenced sample consisted of blood. The chain uses TRBV2 and TRBJ1-2, with 7 bases lining up with TRBD1. The receptor was derived from a middle-aged woman with Graves' hyperthyroidism that later progressed to Graves' ophthalmopathy. The CDR3: CASRGQVLNYGYTF. In DNA, the CDR3 is TGTGCCAGCAGAGGACAGGTTCTAAACTATGGCTACACCTTC. Filled out from reference TRBV2 and TRBJ1-2, the complete variable domain reads EPEVTQTPSHQVTQMGQEVILRCVPISNHLYFYWYRQILGQKVEFLVSFYNNEISEKSEIFDDQFSVERPDGSNFTLKIRSTKLEDSAMYFCASRGQVLNYGYTFGSGTRLTVV.